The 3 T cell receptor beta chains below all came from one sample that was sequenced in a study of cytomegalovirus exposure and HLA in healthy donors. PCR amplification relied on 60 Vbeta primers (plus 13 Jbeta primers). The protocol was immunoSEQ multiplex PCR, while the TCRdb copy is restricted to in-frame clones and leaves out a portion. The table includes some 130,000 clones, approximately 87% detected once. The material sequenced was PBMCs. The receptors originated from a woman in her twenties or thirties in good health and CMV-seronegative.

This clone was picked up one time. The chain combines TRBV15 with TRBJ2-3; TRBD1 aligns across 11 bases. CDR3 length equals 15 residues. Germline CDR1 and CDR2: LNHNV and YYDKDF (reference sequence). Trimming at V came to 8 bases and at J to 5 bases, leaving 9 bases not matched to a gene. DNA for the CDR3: TGTGCCACCCGGAGCGGGACAGGGGGGGAAGATACGCAGTATTTT. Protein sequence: CATRSGTGGEDTQYF.

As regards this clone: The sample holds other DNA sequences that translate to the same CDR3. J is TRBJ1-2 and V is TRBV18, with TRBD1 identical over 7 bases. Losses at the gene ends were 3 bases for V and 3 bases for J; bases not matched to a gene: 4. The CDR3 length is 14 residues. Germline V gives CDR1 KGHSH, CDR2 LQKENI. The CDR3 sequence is CASSPTGTDYGYTF. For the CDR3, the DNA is TGTGCCAGCTCACCGACCGGGACAGACTATGGCTACACCTTC.

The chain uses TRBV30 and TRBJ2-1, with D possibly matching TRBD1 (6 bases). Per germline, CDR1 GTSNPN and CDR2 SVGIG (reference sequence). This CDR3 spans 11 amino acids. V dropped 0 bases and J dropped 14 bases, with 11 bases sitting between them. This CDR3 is CAWSVGGRKFF. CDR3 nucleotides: TGTGCCTGGAGTGTTGGGGGCAGGAAGTTCTTC.